The 29 T cell receptor beta chains below were found in one sample sequenced in a study of T cells in Graves' hyperthyroidism and ophthalmopathy. What was amplified from RNA transcripts were TCR beta CDR3 regions. First-round RT-PCR of the TCR CDR3 relied on the HTBI primer set. TCRdb re-analysed the multiplex PCR reads in MiXCR, keeping a single row per CDR3 protein. The sample carries 640,000 or so distinct CDR3 sequences, roughly 14% recorded once. Sample: blood. The receptor set was obtained from a woman between 40 and 50 years old with Graves' ophthalmopathy.

The table lists this clonotype with many counts. The CDR3 loop reads CASSYGPEPMNTEAFF. CDR3 bases: TGTGCCAGCAGTTACGGGCCAGAGCCTATGAACACTGAAGCTTTCTTT. The chain is built from TRBV6-5 and TRBJ1-1; D uncertain. Trimming took off 2 bases at V and 0 bases at J, with 13 bases between the two ends. The germline V gene encodes CDR1 MNHEY and CDR2 SVGAGI. CDR3 length: 16 amino acids.

This clonotype was seen at least ten times. J is TRBJ1-5 and V is TRBV6-1; D uncertain. The CDR3 consists of 13 residues. The V end was cut by 6 bases, the J end by 1 base, with 7 bases between. Per germline, CDR1 MNHNS and CDR2 SASEGT. This chain's CDR3 is CASRKDSNQPQHF. In DNA, the CDR3 is TGTGCCAGCAGGAAGGACAGCAATCAGCCCCAGCATTTT.

This clonotype showed up many times. V gene TRBV30 combines with J gene TRBJ1-1; D remains unclear. Trimming shortened V by 0 bases and J by 3 bases, and 8 bases separated the two germline ends. CDR1 is GTSNPN and CDR2 is SVGIG in the germline V gene (reference sequence). The CDR3 is 13 residues long. The CDR3 DNA follows: TGTGCCTGGAGTGTACTGCAAGACACTGAAGCTTTCTTT. Protein product: CAWSVLQDTEAFF.

Ten or more counts support this clonotype. The genes are TRBV6-1 and TRBJ2-7; D is ambiguous. Germline V gives CDR1 MNHNS, CDR2 SASEGT. The germline V and J ends were trimmed by 5 bases and 4 bases, with 12 bases remaining between them. This CDR3 has 13 residues. The CDR3 DNA is TGTGCCAGCAGTAACGCCCAGGTGTACGAGCAGTACTTC. It encodes CASSNAQVYEQYF.

This clonotype was seen only once. The J gene is TRBJ2-7, the V gene TRBV29-1, with D possibly called TRBD1 or TRBD2 (5 bases each). CDR1 is SQVTM and CDR2 is ANQGSEA in the germline V gene. Between the trimmed V and J ends, which lost 4 bases and 2 bases, there was a span of 12 bases. This CDR3 has 13 amino acids. The CDR3 nucleotides read TGCAGCGTTGCCCGGGACCCTACCTACGAGCAGTACTTC. Translation gives CSVARDPTYEQYF.

This clonotype was found many times. The genes are TRBV28 and TRBJ1-5; D remains unclear. Trimming cost V 2 bases and J 5 bases, with 13 bases left between them. The CDR3 has 15 residues. The V gene's germline CDR1 is MDHEN and CDR2 SYDVKM. Here the CDR3 reads CASSLMAVGDQPQHF. In DNA form, the CDR3 reads TGTGCCAGCAGTTTAATGGCGGTAGGCGATCAGCCCCAGCATTTT.

This clonotype was seen many times. The chain recombines TRBV5-4 with TRBJ1-2, with D unresolved. CDR1 and CDR2 from the germline V gene are SGHNT and YYREEE (reference sequence). V lost 2 bases, J lost 5 bases, and 16 bases lay in between. The CDR3 extends over 15 amino acids. CDR3 coding DNA: TGTGCCAGCAGCTTAAGTGCGGCCAGCACTTATGGCTACACCTTC. Protein: CASSLSAASTYGYTF.

This clonotype has a count of ten or more. The chain uses TRBV6-2 or TRBV6-3 and TRBJ2-7; 8 bases are shared with TRBD2. CDR3 size: 15 residues. V shed 5 bases, J shed 2 bases, and the junction held 8 bases outside the gene matches. The germline CDR1 and CDR2 sequences are MNHEY and SVGEGT. The CDR3 nucleotides are TGTGCCAGCAGTGCCCCGGGACTAGACCCCTACGAGCAGTACTTC. It yields the protein CASSAPGLDPYEQYF.

This clonotype was seen many times. The V gene is TRBV11-1, the J gene TRBJ2-7, with D hard to call. The CDR3 is made up of 17 amino acids. The germline CDR1 and CDR2 sequences are SGHAT and FQDESV (reference sequence). Trimming removed 5 bases at V and 2 bases at J, with 22 bases between. The CDR3 DNA reads as TGTGCCAGCAGCCCCGGTCCCCTCATCGGAATGGCCTACGAGCAGTACTTC. Its translation: CASSPGPLIGMAYEQYF.

At least ten counts were recorded for this clonotype. The chain has TRBV6-1 and TRBJ2-7; D gene ambiguous. This CDR3 is 15 amino acids long. V was cut by 3 bases and J by 0 bases, with 12 bases left in between. The germline V gene has CDR1 MNHNS and CDR2 SASEGT. CDR3 in DNA: TGTGCCAGCAGTGACCCCCACAAGAGCTCCTACGAGCAGTACTTC. Amino acid sequence: CASSDPHKSSYEQYF.

In this sample, this clonotype turned up many times. This chain links TRBV19 with TRBJ1-5; D is uncertain. Germline V gene data show CDR1 as LNHDA and CDR2 as SQIVND (reference sequence). Trimming stripped 7 bases from V and 6 bases from J, with 19 bases between. The CDR3 is 15 amino acids. Here the CDR3 DNA reads TGTGCCAGTACCTCAATCGGCGGGTTGGGTCAGCCCCAGCATTTT. This encodes CASTSIGGLGQPQHF.

This clonotype has at least ten counts. V gene TRBV2 combines with J gene TRBJ1-2, with D unclear. The CDR3 has 15 amino acids. The germline V gene encodes CDR1 SNHLY and CDR2 FYNNEI. V gave up 3 bases and J gave up 2 bases, with 13 bases separating them. For the CDR3, the DNA is TGTGCCAGCAGTGAGGCCACCGGGTTAAACTATGGCTACACCTTC. Translating it yields CASSEATGLNYGYTF. The whole variable domain, filled in from reference TRBV2 and TRBJ1-2, reads EPEVTQTPSHQVTQMGQEVILRCVPISNHLYFYWYRQILGQKVEFLVSFYNNEISEKSEIFDDQFSVERPDGSNFTLKIRSTKLEDSAMYFCASSEATGLNYGYTFGSGTRLTVV.

This clonotype appeared many times. The CDR3 is CASSDTNYGYTF. The CDR3 coding sequence is TGTGCCAGCAGTGATACTAACTATGGCTACACCTTC. The chain links TRBV6-2 or TRBV6-3 to TRBJ1-2; the D is unclear. CDR1 is MNHEY, CDR2 SVGEGT, per germline. The V gene lost 5 bases and the J gene lost 0 bases, with 4 bases spanning the gap. CDR3 size: 12 residues.

This clonotype was seen ten or more times. In DNA, the CDR3 is TGTGCCACTGCGGACAGGAGAGCGACTCAGCCCCAGCATTTT. It specifies CATADRRATQPQHF. J is TRBJ1-5 and V is TRBV19, with 7 bases identical to TRBD1. V lost 10 bases to trimming and J lost 6 bases; unmatched junction nucleotides: 12. This CDR3 spans 14 amino acids. Germline V lookup: CDR1 LNHDA, CDR2 SQIVND (reference sequence).

This clonotype was found many times. This sequence joins TRBV20-1 and TRBJ1-2; a possible D gene is TRBD1 (5 bases). The V gene lost 3 bases and the J gene lost 5 bases, with 13 bases spanning the gap. Germline CDR1 is DFQATT and CDR2 is SNEGSKA (reference sequence). This CDR3 comprises 13 residues. Here the CDR3 reads CSASPGRQYGYTF. Written as DNA, the CDR3 is TGCAGTGCTAGCCCTGGCCGACAGTATGGCTACACCTTC.

On this clonotype itself: Since no conserved phenylalanine or tryptophan closes the CDR3, a read error is the likely cause. The gene calls are TRBV6-1 and TRBJ2-7, with TRBD2 as a possible D gene (5 bases). CDR3 size: 13 residues. Germline V gives CDR1 MNHNS, CDR2 SASEGT. Trimming shortened V by 10 bases and J by 0 bases, and 13 bases separated the two germline ends. The DNA of the CDR3 is TGTGCCACCCAACCGGACTTCTCCTACGAGCAGTACCTC. This codes for CATQPDFSYEQYL.

In this sample, this clonotype turned up many times. The V gene is TRBV6-1, the J gene TRBJ2-5, with D unclear. The germline V and J ends were trimmed by 3 bases and 4 bases, with 6 bases remaining between them. Germline CDR1 and CDR2: MNHNS and SASEGT. The CDR3 is made up of 12 amino acids. The CDR3, as DNA: TGTGCCAGCAGTGACACCTTAGAGACCCAGTACTTC. It yields the protein CASSDTLETQYF.

The chain carries TRBV4-2 and TRBJ1-5; D ambiguous. This CDR3 has 15 residues. In germline, CDR1 is LGHNA, CDR2 YNFKEQ. V lost 4 bases, J lost 7 bases, and 17 bases lay in between. CDR3 region: CASSPEGTPGQPQHF. The CDR3 region has the DNA TGTGCCAGCAGCCCTGAGGGCACCCCGGGGCAGCCCCAGCATTTT.

This clonotype was detected many times. The chain joins TRBV27 to TRBJ1-2; D gene ambiguous. Per the germline V gene, CDR1 is MNHEY and CDR2 is SMNVEV (reference sequence). Trimming shortened V by 5 bases and J by 2 bases, and 15 bases separated the two germline ends. The CDR3 has 15 residues. The CDR3 bases are TGTGCCAGCAGTCAAGACGGTACAGAAAACTATGGCTACACCTTC. This sequence encodes CASSQDGTENYGYTF.

This clonotype was recorded at least ten times. The chain joins TRBV30 to TRBJ2-2; TRBD2 might be the D (6 bases). V was cut by 1 base and J by 1 base, with 10 bases left in between. There are 15 residues in the CDR3. The germline gives CDR1 GTSNPN, CDR2 SVGIG (reference sequence). The CDR3 is CAWSGGSGNTGELFF. The CDR3 nucleotides read TGTGCCTGGAGTGGGGGTAGCGGGAACACCGGGGAGCTGTTTTTT.

The chain employs TRBV19 and TRBJ2-5; D might be TRBD2 (6 bases). This CDR3 has 14 amino acids. Germline assignment: CDR1 LNHDA and CDR2 SQIVND (reference sequence). V dropped 3 bases and J dropped 3 bases, with 11 bases sitting between them. Written as DNA, the CDR3 is TGTGCCAGTAGTATCACCGGGGGAAAAGAGACCCAGTACTTC. Its protein is CASSITGGKETQYF. Full variable domain (rest looked up from reference TRBV19 and TRBJ2-5): DGGITQSPKYLFRKEGQNVTLSCEQNLNHDAMYWYRQDPGQGLRLIYYSQIVNDFQKGDIAEGYSVSREKKESFPLTVTSAQKNPTAFYLCASSITGGKETQYFGPGTRLLVL.

This clonotype was detected many times. The J gene is TRBJ2-7, the V gene TRBV6-2 or TRBV6-3; 8 nucleotides line up with TRBD1. Germline V gene lookup returns CDR1 MNHEY and CDR2 SVGEGT. This CDR3 is 15 amino acids long. V trimming: 3 bases; J trimming: 7 bases; junction bases outside the gene matches: 11. The CDR3 DNA reads as TGTGCCAGCAGTTATAGCGACAGGGGATCGCGGGAGCAGTACTTC. As protein: CASSYSDRGSREQYF.

The sample holds many counts of this clonotype. V usage is TRBV20-1 and J usage is TRBJ2-5; D is unclear. Germline V CDR1 and CDR2: DFQATT, SNEGSKA (reference sequence). V shed 1 base and J shed 2 bases, with 5 bases lying between them. The CDR3 covers 12 residues. CDR3 DNA sequence: TGCAGTGCTAGAGGAGGTCAAGAGACCCAGTACTTC. As protein: CSARGGQETQYF.

This clonotype was seen repeatedly, ten times or more. DNA for the CDR3: TGTGCCAGCAGCTTAAGGGGACTAGCCTACGAGCAGTACTTC. Amino acids: CASSLRGLAYEQYF. The genes are TRBV7-8 and TRBJ2-7; TRBD2 matches 8 bases. The CDR3 extends over 14 amino acids. Trimming cost V 2 bases and J 2 bases; bases outside gene matches: 2. CDR1 and CDR2 from the germline V gene are SGHVS and FQNEAQ. The full variable domain, completed using reference TRBV7-8 and TRBJ2-7, is GAGVSQSPRYKVAKRGQDVALRCDPISGHVSLFWYQQALGQGPEFLTYFQNEAQLDKSGLPSDRFFAERPEGSVSTLKIQRTQQEDSAVYLCASSLRGLAYEQYFGPGTRLTVT.

CDR3 coding DNA: TGCAGTGCCGATGGGACTAGCGGGGTGACACAAGAGACCCAGTACTTC. This codes for CSADGTSGVTQETQYF. The chain links TRBV20-1 to TRBJ2-5; 13 bases fit TRBD2. CDR1 and CDR2 (germline): DFQATT, SNEGSKA (reference sequence). This CDR3 comprises 16 residues. Losses at the gene ends were 6 bases for V and 2 bases for J; bases not matched to a gene: 9.

This clonotype has at least ten counts. The rearrangement joins TRBV15 to TRBJ2-7; 8 positions match TRBD2. There are 16 residues in the CDR3. V trimming: 6 bases; J trimming: 0 bases; junction bases outside the gene matches: 10. Per the germline V gene, CDR1 is LNHNV and CDR2 is YYDKDF (reference sequence). The CDR3 coding sequence is TGTGCCACCAGTATGGGACTAGATGAAGGCTCCTACGAGCAGTACTTC. Residues: CATSMGLDEGSYEQYF.

This clonotype was seen ten or more times. This chain links TRBV7-2 with TRBJ1-5, with D unresolved. Trimming left V 6 bases short and J 3 bases short, with 12 bases between. The CDR3 contains 14 residues. CDR1 is SGHTA and CDR2 is FQGNSA in the germline V gene. The CDR3, as DNA: TGTGCCAGCAGTTTCCTCACTCACAATCAGCCCCAGCATTTT. This sequence encodes CASSFLTHNQPQHF.

This clonotype has a count of ten or more. The chain joins TRBV9 to TRBJ2-7; no clear D gene. CDR3 size: 15 residues. Germline values: CDR1 SGDLS, CDR2 YYNGEE. Deletions cut 0 bases from V and 3 bases from J, with 13 bases between. CDR3 in amino acids: CASSVDLGGVYEQYF. The CDR3 DNA sequence: TGTGCCAGCAGCGTAGATTTAGGTGGGGTCTACGAGCAGTACTTC.

This clonotype was observed many times. One end of the junction varies from germline; a read error may be responsible. The V and J genes are TRBV2 and TRBJ1-5; the match to TRBD1 covers 9 bases. Looked up from germline, CDR1 is SNHLY and CDR2 is FYNNEI. The CDR3 length is 15 residues. As DNA, the CDR3 is TGTGTCAGCACCCCGGGACAGGGATCTGGCCAGCCCCAGCATTTT. This sequence encodes CVSTPGQGSGQPQHF.